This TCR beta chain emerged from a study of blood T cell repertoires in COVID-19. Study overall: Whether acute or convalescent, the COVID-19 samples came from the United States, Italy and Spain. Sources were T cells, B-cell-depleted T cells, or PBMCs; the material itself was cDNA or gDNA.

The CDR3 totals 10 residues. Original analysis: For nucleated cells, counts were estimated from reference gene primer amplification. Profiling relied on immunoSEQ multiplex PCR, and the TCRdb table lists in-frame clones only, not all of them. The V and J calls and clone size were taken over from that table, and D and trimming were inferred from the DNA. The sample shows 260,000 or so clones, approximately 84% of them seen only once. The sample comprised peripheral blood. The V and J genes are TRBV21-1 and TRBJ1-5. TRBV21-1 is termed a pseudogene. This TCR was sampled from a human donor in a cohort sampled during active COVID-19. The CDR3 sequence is CASNYQPQHF. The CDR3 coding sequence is TGTGCCAGCAACTATCAGCCCCAGCATTTT.